Below, 11 T cell receptor beta chains from the same sample are listed, as sequenced in a study of T-cell memory formation after mild COVID-19. TCRdb re-derived calls from the 5' RACE reads in MiXCR, one entry per CDR3 protein. The sample records under 600,000 distinct CDR3 sequences, roughly 20% being singletons. Sequenced sample: PBMCs or a T cell subset sorted from them (not recorded which). These TCRs come from an adult woman who had mild COVID-19 (a few samples of this study predate the infection). Cell type and time point are not known.

The V call is TRBV5-1, the J call TRBJ2-2; 10 bases fit TRBD1. This CDR3 spans 16 amino acids. CDR1 SGHRS and CDR2 YFSETQ come from the germline V gene. V lost 1 base, J lost 6 bases, and 6 bases stayed unmatched. CDR3 loop: CASSLTGTGVPGELFF. The CDR3 DNA reads TGCGCCAGCAGCTTGACCGGGACAGGGGTCCCCGGGGAGCTGTTTTTT. Filled out from reference TRBV5-1 and TRBJ2-2, the complete variable domain reads KAGVTQTPRYLIKTRGQQVTLSCSPISGHRSVSWYQQTPGQGLQFLFEYFSETQRNKGNFPGRFSGRQFSNSRSEMNVSTLELGDSALYLCASSLTGTGVPGELFFGEGSRLTVL.

This clonotype turned up a few times. The chain is built from TRBV4-3 and TRBJ2-7, with 13 bases aligning to TRBD2. Germline V gives CDR1 LGHNA, CDR2 YSLEER. The CDR3 covers 16 residues. Unmatched junction bases numbered 5, after V lost 1 base and J lost 5 bases. CDR3 sequence (DNA): TGCGCCAGCAGCCAAGGGACTAGCGGGAGTAGCCACGAGCAGTACTTC. Its translation is CASSQGTSGSSHEQYF.

This clonotype was detected a few times. This rearrangement joins TRBV29-1 to TRBJ2-3, with TRBD2 matching 9 bases. Trimming removed 7 bases from V and 1 base from J; junction bases left unmatched: 12. This CDR3 is 16 amino acids long. Germline V gives CDR1 SQVTM, CDR2 ANQGSEA. CDR3 loop: CSAPTGTSHRTDTQYF. CDR3 DNA sequence: TGCAGCGCCCCGACCGGGACTAGCCATCGCACAGATACGCAGTATTTT.

The V gene is TRBV24-1, the J gene TRBJ2-2; 7 bases are shared with TRBD1. V lost 4 bases to trimming and J lost 1 base; unmatched junction nucleotides: 5. Germline V gene data show CDR1 as KGHDR and CDR2 as SFDVKD. The CDR3 is made up of 16 amino acids. The CDR3 reads CATSDLTGRNTGELFF. The CDR3 DNA reads TGTGCCACCAGTGACCTGACAGGGAGGAACACCGGGGAGCTGTTTTTT.

The genes are TRBV11-2 and TRBJ2-1, with D perhaps TRBD1 (6 bases). V lost 4 bases to trimming and J lost 8 bases, with 12 bases between them. The CDR3 covers 13 residues. Germline values: CDR1 SGHAT, CDR2 FQNNGV. CDR3 loop: CASSYGTPYEQFF. The DNA of the CDR3 is TGTGCCAGCAGCTACGGGACACCCTATGAGCAGTTCTTC.

The CDR3 DNA sequence: TGTGCCAGCAGCTCATCGGGTGGCTTGTTCACTGAAGCTTTCTTT. The encoded protein is CASSSSGGLFTEAFF. The chain combines TRBV5-5 with TRBJ1-1; D remains ambiguous. Germline-derived CDR1 and CDR2 are SGHKS and YYEKEE (reference sequence). The V and J ends lost 3 bases and 4 bases respectively, with 16 bases between them. This CDR3 has 15 amino acids.

The V and J genes are TRBV6-5 and TRBJ2-3; 7 bases align to TRBD2. Per the germline V gene, CDR1 is MNHEY and CDR2 is SVGAGI. With 4 bases clipped from V and 6 bases from J, the junction kept 10 bases outside the gene matches. The CDR3 totals 15 residues. In nucleotides, the CDR3 is TGTGCCAGCAGTTCTGAGGCGGGAGCGCCCGATACGCAGTATTTT. It encodes CASSSEAGAPDTQYF.

CDR3: CASSYSSKTLAYF. CDR3 nucleotides: TGTGCCAGCAGTTACTCCTCTAAAACCCTGGCGTATTTT. The chain links TRBV6-2 or TRBV6-3 to TRBJ2-3; D remains ambiguous. V was shortened by 0 bases and J by 14 bases, with 15 bases between the two germline ends. The CDR3 contains 13 residues. Germline assignment: CDR1 MNHEY and CDR2 SVGEGT.

J is TRBJ2-7 and V is TRBV11-2; 10 nucleotides align to TRBD1. The CDR3 totals 15 residues. The V gene's germline CDR1 is SGHAT and CDR2 FQNNGV. Germline trimming cut 5 bases from V and 3 bases from J; bases unmatched to any gene: 7. CDR3 sequence: CASSPGTGAVYEQYF. The CDR3 DNA is TGTGCCAGCAGCCCAGGGACAGGGGCTGTCTACGAGCAGTACTTC.

This clonotype was detected only a few times. The chain couples TRBV20-1 to TRBJ1-4, with 9 positions matching TRBD1. The germline CDR1 and CDR2 sequences are DFQATT and SNEGSKA (reference sequence). The CDR3 contains 15 residues. After removal of 2 bases from V and 4 bases from J, the junction contained 5 bases not matched to a gene. CDR3 protein: CSARSPGQGNEKLFF. CDR3 DNA: TGCAGTGCTAGATCACCGGGACAGGGTAATGAAAAACTGTTTTTT.

A few counts support this clonotype. The V call is TRBV15, the J call TRBJ2-7, with 9 bases aligning to TRBD2. Per the germline V gene, CDR1 is LNHNV and CDR2 is YYDKDF (reference sequence). The CDR3 runs 13 residues. Trimming cost V 6 bases and J 2 bases; bases outside gene matches: 2. CDR3 amino acids: CATRPSGTYEQYF. CDR3 coding DNA: TGTGCCACCAGGCCTAGCGGGACCTACGAGCAGTACTTC.